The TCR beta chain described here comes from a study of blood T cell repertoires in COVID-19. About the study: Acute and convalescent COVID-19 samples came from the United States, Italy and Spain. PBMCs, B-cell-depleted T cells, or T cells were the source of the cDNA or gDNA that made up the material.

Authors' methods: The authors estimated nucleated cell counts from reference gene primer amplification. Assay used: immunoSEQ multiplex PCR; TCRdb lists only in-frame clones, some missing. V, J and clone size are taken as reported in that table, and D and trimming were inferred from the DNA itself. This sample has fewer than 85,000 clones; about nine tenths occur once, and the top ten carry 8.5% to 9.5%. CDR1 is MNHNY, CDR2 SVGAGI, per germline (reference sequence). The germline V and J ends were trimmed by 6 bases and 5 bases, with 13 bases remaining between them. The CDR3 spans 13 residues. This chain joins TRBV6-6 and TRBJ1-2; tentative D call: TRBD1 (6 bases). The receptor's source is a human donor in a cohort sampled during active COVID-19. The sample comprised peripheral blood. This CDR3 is CASRFQRGYGYTF. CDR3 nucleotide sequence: TGTGCCAGCAGATTCCAGAGGGGGTATGGCTACACCTTC.